This entry lists 32 T cell receptor beta chains sequenced from one sample in a study of cytomegalovirus exposure and HLA in healthy donors. 13 Jbeta primers and 60 Vbeta primers were used for the PCR. Clones were sequenced by immunoSEQ multiplex PCR, and TCRdb holds only the in-frame ones, with some missing. The repertoire holds about 100,000 clones, with around 60% as singletons. The sample was PBMCs. These TCRs come from a man aged 25 to 45 in good health and CMV-seropositive.

This chain links TRBV5-4 with TRBJ2-1; D is unresolved. Germline V lookup: CDR1 SGHNT, CDR2 YYREEE (reference sequence). V was clipped by 4 bases and J by 10 bases, with 12 bases between them. The CDR3 is 12 residues long. The chain's CDR3 is CASSVLPREQFF. The CDR3 DNA reads TGTGCCAGCAGCGTACTCCCGAGAGAGCAGTTCTTC.

DNA of the CDR3: TGTGCCAGCAGCTCGATGGACAGGCTAAGATTAGAGACCCAGTACTTC. Residues: CASSSMDRLRLETQYF. The chain combines TRBV5-6 with TRBJ2-5; 7 bases fit TRBD1. With 3 bases clipped from V and 4 bases from J, the junction kept 12 bases outside the gene matches. CDR1 is SGHDT, CDR2 YYEEEE, per germline. The CDR3 length is 16 residues.

The CDR3 sequence is CAISEGAEQYF. The CDR3, as DNA: TGTGCCATCAGTGAAGGGGCCGAGCAGTACTTC. This chain uses TRBV10-3 with TRBJ2-5; tentatively, D is TRBD1 (5 bases). TRBJ2-7 matches the DNA end more closely, so the J call is doubtful. Germline V gives CDR1 ENHRY, CDR2 SYGVKD. CDR3 length equals 11 residues.

This chain connects TRBV2 to TRBJ1-1; 7 nucleotides agree with TRBD1. Germline values: CDR1 SNHLY, CDR2 FYNNEI. This CDR3 has 16 amino acids. The V and J ends lost 2 bases and 0 bases, in that order; junction bases with no gene match: 6. The CDR3 nucleotides read TGTGCCAGCAGTGAAAATGGACAGGATATGAACACTGAAGCTTTCTTT. As protein: CASSENGQDMNTEAFF.

This clone occurred once. A read error may account for a junction end that differs from germline. The chain employs TRBV10-3 and TRBJ1-2; possible D gene TRBD1, 5 bases. Germline V gene lookup returns CDR1 ENHRY and CDR2 SYGVKD. The CDR3 totals 12 residues. CDR3 sequence (DNA): TGTGCCATCACGGGGGGAGGCTATGTCTACACCTTC. Protein sequence: CAITGGGYVYTF.

This clone has just a few counts. The chain recombines TRBV7-3 with TRBJ2-2; D unclear. There are 14 residues in the CDR3. Germline V gene lookup returns CDR1 SGHTA and CDR2 FQGTGA. Trimming removed 1 base at V and 7 bases at J, with 10 bases between. The DNA of the CDR3 is TGTGCCAGCAGCTTAATCGTGGGCTACGGGGAGCTGTTTTTT. Translation gives CASSLIVGYGELFF.

This chain links TRBV18 with TRBJ1-5, with D unresolved. V was clipped by 1 base and J by 6 bases, with 13 bases between them. Germline V CDR1 and CDR2: KGHSH, LQKENI. The CDR3 spans 15 residues. The CDR3 is CASSPLSGSGQPQHF. As DNA, the CDR3 is TGTGCCAGCTCACCACTGTCGGGGTCGGGTCAGCCCCAGCATTTT.

Worth noting for this clone: The sample has other DNA sequences that encode this CDR3 too. Written as DNA, the CDR3 is TGCGCCAGCAGCTTGGCCGGCACAGATACGCAGTATTTT. Its translation is CASSLAGTDTQYF. J is TRBJ2-3 and V is TRBV5-1; D is ambiguous. Trimming took off 0 bases at V and 1 base at J, with 3 bases between the two ends. The CDR3 spans 13 residues. The V gene's germline CDR1 is SGHRS and CDR2 YFSETQ.

The count of this clone is one. This chain joins TRBV5-8 and TRBJ2-3; perhaps TRBD2 as D (6 bases). Germline values: CDR1 SGHTS, CDR2 YDEGEE. This CDR3 has 15 amino acids. Trimming left V 0 bases short and J 4 bases short, with 12 bases between. Written as DNA, the CDR3 is TGTGCCAGCAGCTTGGAAGGGTGGGAGGCAGATACGCAGTATTTT. As protein: CASSLEGWEADTQYF.

The table lists this clone with a count of one. J is TRBJ1-6 and V is TRBV6-1; D perhaps matches TRBD1 (6 bases). Germline CDR1 is MNHNS and CDR2 is SASEGT. The CDR3 covers 13 residues. The ends were cut back, 4 bases at V and 10 bases at J, with 11 bases in the middle. The CDR3 spells CASSVHRESPLHF. CDR3 nucleotides: TGTGCCAGCAGTGTTCACAGGGAATCACCCCTCCACTTT.

The chain recombines TRBV9 with TRBJ2-3, with 15 bases fitting TRBD2. V was clipped by 4 bases and J by 4 bases; unmatched bases: 10. Per germline, CDR1 SGDLS and CDR2 YYNGEE. The CDR3 has 18 amino acids. In DNA, the CDR3 is TGTGCCAGCAGCTTACTTGGGACTAGCGGGGGGAGGTCAGATACGCAGTATTTT. This translates into CASSLLGTSGGRSDTQYF.

The chain employs TRBV11-2 and TRBJ2-1, with a weak D call TRBD2 (5 bases). This CDR3 has 16 amino acids. The V gene lost 5 bases and the J gene lost 0 bases, with 14 bases spanning the gap. Per the germline V gene, CDR1 is SGHAT and CDR2 is FQNNGV. CDR3 sequence: CASSPIRGPSYNEQFF. The CDR3 DNA follows: TGTGCCAGCAGCCCCATAAGAGGGCCCTCCTACAATGAGCAGTTCTTC.

V gene TRBV9 combines with J gene TRBJ1-2; 10 positions match TRBD1. V was pared by 0 bases and J by 4 bases, with 6 bases of the junction left unmatched. Germline lookup yields CDR1 SGDLS and CDR2 YYNGEE. The CDR3 contains 16 residues. The CDR3 coding sequence is TGTGCCAGCAGCGTAGGTTTAGGGACAGGGGTCTATGGCTACACCTTC. This encodes CASSVGLGTGVYGYTF.

V is TRBV4-1 and J is TRBJ2-3; perhaps TRBD1 as D (5 bases). CDR1 and CDR2 from the germline V gene are MGHRA and YSYEKL. V lost 2 bases to trimming and J lost 0 bases, with 12 bases between them. The CDR3 totals 16 residues. In DNA, the CDR3 is TGCGCCAGCAGCCAATTCGGCAGGGCTAGCACAGATACGCAGTATTTT. It encodes CASSQFGRASTDTQYF.

The chain links TRBV6-5 to TRBJ2-7; D might be TRBD2 (6 bases). Germline CDR1 is MNHEY and CDR2 is SVGAGI. This CDR3 comprises 13 residues. The germline V and J ends were trimmed by 2 bases and 5 bases, with 10 bases remaining between them. The CDR3 DNA reads as TGTGCCAGCAGTTACGCGGGGACCGACGAGCAGTACTTC. Amino acids: CASSYAGTDEQYF.

The chain combines TRBV11-2 with TRBJ1-3; 10 bases map to TRBD1. V lost 6 bases and J lost 4; bases outside the gene matches: 9. The CDR3 contains 16 residues. Germline-derived CDR1 and CDR2 are SGHAT and FQNNGV. The CDR3 spells CASRQTGGNLGNTIYF. The DNA for the CDR3 is TGTGCCAGCAGACAGACAGGGGGCAATCTGGGAAACACCATATATTTT.

This chain links TRBV5-5 with TRBJ2-7; maybe TRBD1 (6 bases). The CDR3 runs to 14 residues. Germline CDR1 SGHKS, CDR2 YYEKEE (reference sequence). Trimming removed 0 bases at V and 3 bases at J, with 10 bases between. Here the CDR3 reads CASSLAGANYEQYF. For the CDR3, the DNA is TGTGCCAGCAGCTTGGCAGGGGCGAACTACGAGCAGTACTTC.

In its sample, this clone was seen once. This chain links TRBV5-1 with TRBJ1-5; D possibly corresponds to TRBD1 (5 bases). Germline-derived CDR1 and CDR2 are SGHRS and YFSETQ. The CDR3 is 15 amino acids. V was cut by 1 base and J by 7 bases, with 15 bases left in between. The CDR3 loop reads CASSLSGREEQPQHF. As DNA, the CDR3 is TGCGCCAGCAGCTTGTCCGGCAGGGAAGAACAGCCCCAGCATTTT.

This clone was counted between two and nine times. The chain joins TRBV5-1 to TRBJ2-7; TRBD1 is a possible D gene (5 bases). Trimming removed 4 bases from V and 6 bases from J, with 29 bases in between. Germline assignment: CDR1 SGHRS and CDR2 YFSETQ. The length of the CDR3 is 18 residues. CDR3 in DNA: TGCGCCAGCAGCCCCGGTGGGGCGACAGACTCTACCCTTCTCGAGCAGTACTTC. It yields the protein CASSPGGATDSTLLEQYF.

V is TRBV6-1 and J is TRBJ1-5; D is ambiguous. This CDR3 region has 13 residues. Germline V CDR1 and CDR2: MNHNS, SASEGT. Trimming took 8 bases from V and 0 from J, leaving 8 bases between them. CDR3 coding DNA: TGTGCCAGCGGAGACTATAGCAATCAGCCCCAGCATTTT. This sequence encodes CASGDYSNQPQHF.

The rearrangement links TRBV29-1 to TRBJ1-2, with unresolved D. Germline CDR1 reads SQVTM; CDR2 reads ANQGSEA. The CDR3 runs to 11 residues. Trimming shortened V by 8 bases and J by 2 bases, and 9 bases separated the two germline ends. The CDR3 spells CSSRENYGYTF. In DNA, the CDR3 is TGCAGCTCTAGGGAGAACTATGGCTACACCTTC.

The CDR3 nucleotides read TGTGCCAGCTCCCGAGATTTGGCGGGGGCAGGGGCTGAAGCTTTCTTT. This sequence encodes CASSRDLAGAGAEAFF. The rearrangement links TRBV18 to TRBJ1-1; a weak D match, TRBD1 (6 bases). The CDR3 is made up of 16 amino acids. V lost 6 bases to trimming and J lost 6 bases, with 23 bases between them. Germline V lookup: CDR1 KGHSH, CDR2 LQKENI.

This chain links TRBV11-3 with TRBJ1-2; TRBD1 is a possible D gene (6 bases). Trimming shortened V by 5 bases and J by 5 bases, and 15 bases separated the two germline ends. Germline CDR1 and CDR2: SGHNT and YENEEA. This CDR3 has 14 amino acids. In DNA, the CDR3 is TGTGCCAGCAGCGAGGGGGACGGCCATTATGGCTACACCTTC. Its translation is CASSEGDGHYGYTF.

The sample holds a few counts of this clone. The chain is built from TRBV6-1 and TRBJ2-6; no definite D call. V gave up 6 bases and J gave up 12 bases, with 15 bases separating them. The CDR3 is made up of 13 amino acids. CDR1 MNHNS and CDR2 SASEGT come from the germline V gene. The CDR3 DNA is TGTGCCAGCAGCGAGCTTTCGTGGAGCGTCCTGACTTTC. It is translated as CASSELSWSVLTF.

V gene TRBV7-9 combines with J gene TRBJ2-7; 7 positions agree with TRBD1. CDR1 is SEHNR, CDR2 FQNEAQ, per germline (reference sequence). The length of the CDR3 is 14 residues. The ends lost 4 bases at V and 7 bases at J; junction bases unmatched: 10. CDR3 loop: CASSSQGVLGEQYF. The CDR3 region has the DNA TGTGCCAGCAGCTCCCAGGGGGTTTTGGGGGAGCAGTACTTC.

The rearrangement uses TRBV7-2 and TRBJ1-3; 10 bases fit TRBD1. The CDR3 runs to 16 residues. Germline CDR1 reads SGHTA; CDR2 reads FQGNSA. The junction had 7 bases not matched to a gene; V was cut back by 3 bases and J by 5 bases. The CDR3 spells CASSFHSTGGRNTIYF. CDR3 nucleotide sequence: TGTGCCAGCAGCTTCCATTCGACAGGGGGCCGAAACACCATATATTTT.

The sample holds one count of this clone. The chain joins TRBV9 to TRBJ1-2, with D possibly being TRBD1 (6 bases). This CDR3 has 15 residues. Germline V gene sequence: CDR1 SGDLS, CDR2 YYNGEE. Between the trimmed V and J ends, which lost 4 bases and 6 bases, there was a span of 19 bases. The CDR3 protein is CASSTIPGHGDGYTF. The CDR3 DNA sequence: TGTGCCAGCAGCACAATACCGGGACACGGAGATGGCTACACCTTC.

The rearrangement uses TRBV7-9 and TRBJ1-1; TRBD1 matches at 9 bases. J was trimmed by 4 bases and V by 3 bases; bases with no gene match: 6. Germline assignment: CDR1 SEHNR and CDR2 FQNEAQ (reference sequence). CDR3 length: 15 residues. CDR3 coding DNA: TGTGCCAGCAGCTTTGACCGGGACAGGGCCACTGAAGCTTTCTTT. This gives the protein CASSFDRDRATEAFF.

V usage is TRBV10-3 and J usage is TRBJ2-3; 8 nucleotides match TRBD2. This CDR3 is 15 amino acids long. Germline CDR1 ENHRY, CDR2 SYGVKD. J was trimmed by 2 bases and V by 6 bases; bases with no gene match: 7. The CDR3 nucleotides read TGTGCCATCAGCCCGCAAGCGGGGGTCACAGATACGCAGTATTTT. It yields the protein CAISPQAGVTDTQYF.

This chain links TRBV9 with TRBJ1-5; maybe TRBD1 (6 bases). Trimming removed 2 bases at V and 4 bases at J, with 13 bases between. CDR1 and CDR2 (germline): SGDLS, YYNGEE. CDR3 length equals 15 residues. CDR3: CASSVSGHPNQPQHF. CDR3 DNA sequence: TGTGCCAGCAGCGTTTCGGGACACCCGAATCAGCCCCAGCATTTT.

The rearrangement uses TRBV10-3 and TRBJ1-5, with D possibly matching TRBD1 (6 bases). The CDR3 has 14 residues. In germline, CDR1 is ENHRY, CDR2 SYGVKD. V was shortened by 4 bases and J by 4 bases, with 11 bases between the two germline ends. The CDR3 is CAISADSVNQPQHF. The DNA of the CDR3 is TGTGCCATCAGTGCGGACAGCGTTAATCAGCCCCAGCATTTT.

V gene TRBV7-9 combines with J gene TRBJ1-6; D is unclear. V lost 3 bases and J 6 bases, leaving 12 bases between the germline ends. The CDR3 loop spans 15 amino acids. Germline V gene data show CDR1 as SEHNR and CDR2 as FQNEAQ (reference sequence). The CDR3 nucleotides are TGTGCCAGCAGCTTGTCGCAGGCCCCTAATTCACCCCTCCACTTT. Translation gives CASSLSQAPNSPLHF.